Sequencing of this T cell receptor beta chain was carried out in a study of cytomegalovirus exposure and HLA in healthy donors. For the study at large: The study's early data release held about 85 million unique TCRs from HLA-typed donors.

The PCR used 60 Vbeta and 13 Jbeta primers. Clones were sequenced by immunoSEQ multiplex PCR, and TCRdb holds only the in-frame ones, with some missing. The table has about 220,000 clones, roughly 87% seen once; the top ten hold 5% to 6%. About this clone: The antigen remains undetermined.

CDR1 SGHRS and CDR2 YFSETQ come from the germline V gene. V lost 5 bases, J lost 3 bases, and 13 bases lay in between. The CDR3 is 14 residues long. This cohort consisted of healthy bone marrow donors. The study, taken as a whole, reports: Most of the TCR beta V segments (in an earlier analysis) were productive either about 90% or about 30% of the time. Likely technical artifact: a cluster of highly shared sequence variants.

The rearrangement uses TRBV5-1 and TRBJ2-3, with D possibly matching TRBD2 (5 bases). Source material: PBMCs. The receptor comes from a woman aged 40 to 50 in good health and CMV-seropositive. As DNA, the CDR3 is TGCGCCAGCAGACGGGAAAGTCAGACAGATACGCAGTATTTT. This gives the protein CASRRESQTDTQYF. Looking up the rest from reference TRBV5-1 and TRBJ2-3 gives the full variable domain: KAGVTQTPRYLIKTRGQQVTLSCSPISGHRSVSWYQQTPGQGLQFLFEYFSETQRNKGNFPGRFSGRQFSNSRSEMNVSTLELGDSALYLCASRRESQTDTQYFGPGTRLTVL.